This T cell receptor (beta chain) came from a study of CD8+ T cells in alopecia areata. Across the study: Dosing spanned 6 to 18 months on tofacitinib, then 6 months off drug. Study-wide findings and caveats: Lesional tissue from the scalp (especially in alopecia totalis/universalis) showed higher clonality than normal scalp.

In the case of this clone: The antigen is undetermined.

RNA extraction and reverse transcription yielded cDNA as sequencing template. Libraries were prepared by immunoSEQ multiplex PCR; TCRdb keeps only in-frame clonotypes and omits some of them. In the table there are 110,000 to 150,000 clones, approximately 50% of which are singletons. Sequenced material: CD4+ T cells sorted from blood, taken at week 0. The receptor was derived from a human donor with alopecia areata.

Here the CDR3 reads CASSVPGASGANVLTF. CDR3 in DNA: TGTGCCAGCAGCGTACCGGGCGCCTCTGGGGCCAACGTCCTGACTTTC. This chain uses TRBV7-3 with TRBJ2-6; D not certain. The CDR3 covers 16 residues. The germline CDR1 and CDR2 sequences are SGHTA and FQGTGA. Trimming cost V 5 bases and J 0 bases, with 11 bases left between them.